This T cell receptor beta chain was sequenced during a study of T cell repertoires in cytomegalovirus infection. Study-wide background: Carrying CMV and the relevant HLA type showed in public TCR beta signatures.

General study findings and limits: People with CMV and the relevant HLA were identified by cumulative public TCR beta family frequency. The ex vivo response was dominated by HLA-C-restricted CMV-specific TCR beta clonotypes.

Via MiXCR, TCRdb re-called the reads, giving one row per CDR3 protein. The sample shows about 530,000 distinct CDR3 sequences, about 30% of them seen only once. On this clonotype: The antigen remains undetermined.

Germline CDR1 LNHDA, CDR2 SQIVND (reference sequence). V was trimmed by 3 bases and J by 4 bases, leaving 3 bases between them. This CDR3 has 11 amino acids. The sequencing sample was made of PBMCs. This chain links TRBV19 with TRBJ1-1, with no clear D. This receptor was identified in a human donor in good health (CMV status not recorded). Some clones in this sample may be carry-over from other donors' samples. CDR3: CASSMFTEAFF. CDR3 DNA sequence: TGTGCCAGTAGTATGTTCACTGAAGCTTTCTTT.